The TCR beta chain under discussion was sequenced for a study of cytomegalovirus exposure and HLA in healthy donors. Study-level points and caveats: TCR beta chains numbering more than 150 were designated cytomegalovirus-associated.

TCRdb's copy holds only in-frame clones and misses some; the assay was immunoSEQ multiplex PCR. The sample lists under 150,000 clones, around 90% occurring once. The validation cohort, a group of more than 95 subjects, included the donors and was separate from the approximately 680-subject first cohort. A note on this clone: Its antigen is unidentified.

The receptor was isolated from a woman younger than 35 in good health and CMV-seronegative. The sequenced sample consisted of PBMCs.

The CDR3 DNA sequence: TGTGCCAGCAGCATCCAGGAGGCCTACGAGCAGTACTTC. Its translation is CASSIQEAYEQYF. The chain recombines TRBV13 with TRBJ2-7; D may be TRBD2 (5 bases). Germline loops: CDR1 PRHDT, CDR2 FYEKMQ (reference sequence). The ends were cut back, 5 bases at V and 2 bases at J, with 10 bases in the middle. The CDR3 loop spans 13 amino acids.